The present T cell receptor beta chain was sequenced within a study of blood T cells in healthy people across ages (dated by TCRdb to the mid-2010s). In terms of the full investigation: In model experiments, template switching captured about one uniquely barcoded TCR beta cDNA molecule for every two T cells. To avoid experimental bias, donors of different ages were spread randomly across the sequencing lanes. Two additional independent replicas of 1 million unique cDNA reads from the same blood draw were analyzed for two donors (one aged 18 to 29 and one aged 80 or older). Donors were grouped into four age groups: young (average roughly 17 years), middle-aged (about 40), aged (around 60) and long-lived (around 82). The study measured age-related changes in TCR beta repertoire diversity using deep sequencing normalized with unique cDNA molecular identifiers. The study at large found these results: Because profiling used bulk unsorted PBMCs, naive and antigen-experienced compartments could not be compared conclusively. Observed TCR beta diversity correlated strongly with the percentage of naive T cells measured by flow cytometry. Observed TCR beta diversity per million T cells fell roughly linearly with age, and a significant reduction was already apparent by age around 44. The long-lived group showed more naive CD4+ T cells, fewer expanded clones and increased TCR diversity than the aged group, suggesting age selection. Estimates of total diversity from one million sequenced T cells were regarded as lower bounds and underestimates. The CMV infection status of donors was not known, potentially confounding age-related changes in expanded clonotypes.

The roughly 39 donors, aged roughly 6 to 95 years, were systemically healthy Caucasian individuals from Russia. Each donor gave about 9.7 milliliters of peripheral blood, drawn into EDTA-treated Vacutainer tubes. Ficoll-Paque density-gradient centrifugation was used to isolate PBMCs, with at least 6.5 million per sample. Total RNA, at least 5.5 micrograms per sample, was extracted from PBMCs with Trizol reagent. The percentages of naive CD45RAhigh/CD27high T cells were determined by flow cytometry on a PBMC aliquot from every donor. The library was generated by 5' RACE. TCRdb names Illumina HiSeq 2500 as the instrument used. A second PCR of roughly 6 to 12 cycles was performed with a sample-barcoded 5' primer and a J-beta primer mix. Each TCR beta cDNA molecule received a unique molecular identifier from a template-switch 5' adaptor carrying 12 random nucleotides. Each sample yielded at least 2.5 million CDR3-containing paired-end reads. First-strand cDNA was synthesized from all RNA with the Mint cDNA synthesis kit, primed by a TRBC-specific oligonucleotide. Following uracil-DNA glycosylase treatment, a first 18-cycle PCR with universal primers M1SS and BC2_uni_R was performed on all cDNA. The paper's data handling went like this. Each sample was normalized by randomly selecting 1 million high-quality reads, each carrying a distinct molecular identifier. Instead of being binned into consensus sequences, reads that shared molecular identifiers were thrown out. MiTCR, set to a Q25 quality threshold and the strictest error-elimination algorithm, was used for CDR3 identification, clonotype clustering and error correction. A nonparametric unseen species model using Euler transformation provided a lower-bound estimate of total TCR beta diversity. TCRdb reran the public reads through fastp at Q25 and MiXCR, keeping productive beta chains. Entries are consolidated by CDR3 protein sequence, retaining the most common genes and DNA. TCRdb's processing, not the authors', yielded these V and J calls. The sample contains fewer than 800,000 distinct CDR3 sequences, around 45% of them found a single time. The ten biggest clones cover roughly 34% of the sample.

Regarding this clonotype: No antigen is known for it. The input lacks base qualities; no much larger clone sits a single base away.

Reading the germline V gene gives CDR1 SQVTM and CDR2 ANQGSEA. The CDR3 numbers 15 residues from cysteine through phenylalanine. Just CDR3 DNA is preserved here, 45 bases in frame from base 1. Deletion took 6 bases off V and 2 bases off J, with a span of 17 bases between the germline ends. The TCR originated in a woman in her sixties or seventies in good health. The sequencing sample was made of blood. The receptor chain draws on TRBV29-1 and TRBJ2-1; a weak D assignment points to TRBD2 (5 bases agree). The nucleotides are TGCAGCGTCCACTTAGGGAGAAGGACCTACAATGAGCAGTTCTTC. It translates as CSVHLGRRTYNEQFF.